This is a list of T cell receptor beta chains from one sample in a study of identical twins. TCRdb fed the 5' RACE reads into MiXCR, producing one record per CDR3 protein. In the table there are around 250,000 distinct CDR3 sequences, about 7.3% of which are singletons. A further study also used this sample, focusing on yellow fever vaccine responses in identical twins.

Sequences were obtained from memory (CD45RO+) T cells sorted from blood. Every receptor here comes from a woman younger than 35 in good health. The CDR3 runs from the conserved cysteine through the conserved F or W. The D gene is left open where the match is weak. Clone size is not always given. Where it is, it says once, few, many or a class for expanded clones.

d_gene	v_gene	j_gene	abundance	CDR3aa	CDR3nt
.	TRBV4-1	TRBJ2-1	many	CASSPGRRGSYNEQFF	TGCGCCAGCAGCCCCGGGCGGAGGGGGTCCTACAATGAGCAGTTCTTC
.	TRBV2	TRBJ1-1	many	CASTANTEAFF	TGTGCCAGCACCGCGAACACTGAAGCTTTCTTT
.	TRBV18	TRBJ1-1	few	CASSLSGTAEAFF	TGTGCCAGCTCACTCAGCGGGACGGCTGAAGCTTTCTTT
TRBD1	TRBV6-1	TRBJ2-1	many	CASSGDSSNEQFF	TGTGCCAGCAGTGGGGACAGCTCCAATGAGCAGTTCTTC
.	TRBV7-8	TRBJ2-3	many	CASSSGSFGTDTQYF	TGTGCCAGCAGCTCCGGGAGCTTCGGCACAGATACGCAGTATTTT
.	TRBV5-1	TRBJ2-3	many	CASSPQGPTDTQYF	TGCGCCAGCAGCCCCCAGGGACCCACAGATACGCAGTATTTT
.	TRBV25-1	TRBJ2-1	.	CASTLPMGAGDNEQFF	TGTGCCAGCACCCTTCCCATGGGGGCGGGTGACAATGAGCAGTTCTTC
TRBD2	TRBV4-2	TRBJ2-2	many	CASSQEAGDTGELFF	TGTGCCAGCAGCCAAGAAGCGGGAGACACCGGGGAGCTGTTTTTT
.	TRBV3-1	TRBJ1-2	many	CASSQAVLGFDGYTF	TGTGCCAGCAGCCAAGCTGTATTAGGCTTCGATGGCTACACCTTC
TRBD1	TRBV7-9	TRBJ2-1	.	CASSLEGGQGARNEQFF	TGTGCCAGCAGCTTAGAAGGGGGACAGGGGGCGCGCAATGAGCAGTTCTTC
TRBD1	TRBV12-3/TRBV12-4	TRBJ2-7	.	CASSGQGSSYEQYF	TGTGCCAGCAGTGGACAGGGTAGCTCCTACGAGCAGTACTTC
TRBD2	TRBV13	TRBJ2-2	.	CASSMSGGAGELFF	TGTGCCAGCAGCATGAGCGGGGGAGCCGGGGAGCTGTTTTTT
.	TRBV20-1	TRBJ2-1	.	CCARVLGGRSSYNEQFF	TGCTGCGCTAGAGTTTTGGGGGGGCGAAGCTCCTACAATGAGCAGTTCTTC
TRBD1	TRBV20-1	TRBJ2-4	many	CSAGTPGDRGSNIQYF	TGCAGTGCGGGGACCCCCGGAGACAGGGGATCCAACATTCAGTACTTC
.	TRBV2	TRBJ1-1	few	CASSEQGTRDTEAFF	TGTGCCAGCAGTGAACAGGGGACTCGGGACACTGAAGCTTTCTTT
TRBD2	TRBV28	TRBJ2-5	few	CASSPGGRGQETQYF	TGTGCCAGCAGCCCCGGGGGGAGGGGCCAAGAGACCCAGTACTTC
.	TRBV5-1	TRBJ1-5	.	CASSLPGAGQPQHF	TGCGCCAGCAGCTTGCCAGGGGCAGGACAGCCCCAGCATTTT
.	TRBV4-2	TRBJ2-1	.	CASSQVGDEQFF	TGTGCCAGCAGCCAAGTCGGGGATGAGCAGTTCTTC
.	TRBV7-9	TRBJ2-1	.	CASSLRFFVLNNNEQFF	TGTGCCAGCAGCTTACGGTTTTTTGTGTTGAATAACAATGAGCAGTTCTTC
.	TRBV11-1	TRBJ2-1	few	CASSFSRREQFF	TGTGCCAGCAGCTTTTCGCGGAGAGAGCAGTTCTTC
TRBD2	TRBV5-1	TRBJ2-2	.	CASSLKRETNTGELFF	TGCGCCAGCAGCCTCAAGCGGGAGACCAACACCGGGGAGCTGTTTTTT
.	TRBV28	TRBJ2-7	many	CASTSVLDEQYF	TGTGCCAGCACCTCGGTTTTGGACGAGCAGTACTTC
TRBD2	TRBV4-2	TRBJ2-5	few	CASSQTPRGGPQETQYF	TGTGCCAGCAGCCAAACCCCCCGGGGGGGACCCCAAGAGACCCAGTACTTC
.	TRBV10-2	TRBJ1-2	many	CASKDGSNYGYTF	TGCGCCAGCAAGGACGGATCTAACTATGGCTACACCTTC
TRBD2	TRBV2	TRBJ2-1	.	CASSQTSGSPNEQFF	TGTGCCAGCAGCCAGACTAGCGGGAGCCCGAATGAGCAGTTCTTC
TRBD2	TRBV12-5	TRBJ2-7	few	CASGLRGLAGPGSYEQYF	TGTGCTAGTGGTTTGCGGGGACTAGCGGGGCCCGGGTCCTACGAGCAGTACTTC
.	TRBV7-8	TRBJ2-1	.	CASSLGSSYRIEQFF	TGTGCCAGCAGCTTAGGTTCTAGCTACCGGATTGAGCAGTTCTTC
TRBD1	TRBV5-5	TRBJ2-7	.	CASSLGQGIYYEQYF	TGTGCCAGCAGCTTGGGACAGGGGATATACTACGAGCAGTACTTC
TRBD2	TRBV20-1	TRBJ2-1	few	CSAYQGLAGSPYNEQFF	TGCAGTGCCTATCAAGGACTAGCGGGATCCCCCTACAATGAGCAGTTCTTC
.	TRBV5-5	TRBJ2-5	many	CASRSQWFQETQYF	TGTGCCAGCAGATCCCAGTGGTTCCAAGAGACCCAGTACTTC
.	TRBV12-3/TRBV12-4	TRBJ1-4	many	CASGRQATNEKLFF	TGTGCCAGCGGGAGACAGGCAACTAATGAAAAACTGTTTTTT
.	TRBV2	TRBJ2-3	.	CARGQADTQYF	TGTGCCAGGGGGCAGGCAGATACGCAGTATTTT
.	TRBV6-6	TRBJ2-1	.	CASSARENEQFF	TGTGCCAGCAGCGCCAGGGAGAATGAGCAGTTCTTC
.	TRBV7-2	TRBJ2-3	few	CASSLQGFADTQYF	TGTGCCAGCAGCCTACAGGGTTTCGCAGATACGCAGTATTTT
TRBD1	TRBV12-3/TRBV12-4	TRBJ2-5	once	CASRAGTGGRETQYF	TGTGCCAGCAGGGCCGGGACAGGGGGCAGGGAGACCCAGTACTTC
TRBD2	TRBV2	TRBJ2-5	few	CASHPGLAGGTVTQYF	TGTGCCAGCCATCCCGGACTAGCGGGAGGGACAGTGACCCAGTACTTC
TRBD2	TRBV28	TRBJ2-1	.	CASNKRTSGSNEQFF	TGTGCCAGCAACAAACGGACTAGCGGGAGTAATGAGCAGTTCTTC
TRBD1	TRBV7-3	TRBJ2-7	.	CASSQRQGTEQYF	TGTGCCAGCAGCCAAAGACAGGGGACCGAGCAGTACTTC
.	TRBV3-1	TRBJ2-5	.	CASSQEWGHPQETQYF	TGTGCCAGCAGCCAAGAGTGGGGACACCCACAAGAGACCCAGTACTTC
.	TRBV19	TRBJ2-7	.	CASTITGTDSYEQYF	TGTGCCAGTACCATCACCGGGACTGACTCCTACGAGCAGTACTTC
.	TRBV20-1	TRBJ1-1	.	CSAPRMSGANTEAFF	TGCAGTGCTCCGCGGATGTCGGGAGCGAACACTGAAGCTTTCTTT
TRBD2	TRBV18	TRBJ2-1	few	CASSPSTSGGYNEQFF	TGTGCCAGCTCACCATCGACTAGCGGGGGTTACAATGAGCAGTTCTTC
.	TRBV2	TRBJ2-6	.	CASSEVRGPYGANVLTF	TGTGCCAGCAGTGAAGTTCGTGGCCCCTATGGGGCCAACGTCCTGACTTTC
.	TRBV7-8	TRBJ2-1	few	CASSLESSRSSYNEQFF	TGTGCCAGCAGCTTAGAGAGTTCTCGGAGCTCCTACAATGAGCAGTTCTTC
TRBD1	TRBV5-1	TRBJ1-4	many	CASSLFAGQGSEKLFF	TGCGCCAGCAGCTTGTTTGCGGGACAGGGGAGTGAAAAACTGTTTTTT
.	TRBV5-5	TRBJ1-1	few	CASSAGPLLLNTEAFF	TGTGCCAGCAGCGCGGGACCTTTGCTCCTGAACACTGAAGCTTTCTTT
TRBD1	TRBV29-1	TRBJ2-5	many	CRITTGGTQYF	TGCAGAATTACCACAGGGGGGACCCAGTACTTC
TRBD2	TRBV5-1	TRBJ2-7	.	CASSYLPGLAGVGEQYF	TGCGCCAGCAGCTACCTCCCCGGACTAGCGGGAGTGGGGGAGCAGTACTTC
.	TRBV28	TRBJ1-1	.	CASSLRGVEAFF	TGTGCCAGCAGTTTACGAGGCGTGGAAGCTTTCTTT
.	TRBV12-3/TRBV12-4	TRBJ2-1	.	CASSLAPRGQFF	TGTGCCAGCAGTTTAGCGCCTAGAGGGCAGTTCTTC
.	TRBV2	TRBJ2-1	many	CASSAGGEQFF	TGTGCCAGCAGCGCTGGGGGTGAGCAGTTCTTC
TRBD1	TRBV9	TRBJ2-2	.	CASSVAGTGNTGELFF	TGTGCCAGCAGCGTAGCCGGGACAGGGAACACCGGGGAGCTGTTTTTT
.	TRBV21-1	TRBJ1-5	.	CASSKRTGGGQPQHF	TGTGCCAGCAGCAAACGGACAGGGGGCGGTCAGCCCCAGCATTTT
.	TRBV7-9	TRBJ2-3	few	CASSLGGGEGTDTQYF	TGTGCCAGCAGCTTAGGAGGGGGTGAAGGCACAGATACGCAGTATTTT
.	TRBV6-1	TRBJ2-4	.	CASSTGSVAKNIQYF	TGTGCCAGCAGTACCGGGTCCGTAGCCAAAAACATTCAGTACTTC
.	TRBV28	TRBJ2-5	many	CASSLPGAQETQYF	TGTGCCAGCAGTTTACCGGGGGCCCAAGAGACCCAGTACTTC
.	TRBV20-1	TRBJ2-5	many	CSASSGNQETQYF	TGCAGTGCTAGTAGTGGGAACCAAGAGACCCAGTACTTC